The 23 T cell receptor beta chains below all came from one sample that was sequenced in a study of response to subunit inactivated influenza vaccine. TCRdb recomputed calls from the RT-PCR reads with MiXCR, one row per CDR3 protein. The sample has hundreds of thousands of distinct CDR3 sequences, approximately 14% seen once; the top ten hold 11%. The sample was PBMCs from blood, taken approximately 12 days after vaccination. The receptors were sampled from a man aged 50-59 years who received an inactivated influenza vaccine.

This clonotype was found many times. The chain combines TRBV30 with TRBJ1-2; 8 bases fit TRBD1. Germline V gene data show CDR1 as GTSNPN and CDR2 as SVGIG (reference sequence). V lost 4 bases and J lost 7; bases outside the gene matches: 8. The CDR3 loop spans 13 amino acids. CDR3 sequence reads: CAWIGTGGRGYTF. CDR3 nucleotides: TGTGCCTGGATTGGGACAGGTGGACGTGGCTACACCTTC.

The chain joins TRBV3-1 to TRBJ2-5; TRBD2 agrees at 9 bases. The germline V gene has CDR1 LGHDT and CDR2 YNNKEL (reference sequence). This CDR3 region has 15 residues. V shed 10 bases, J shed 3 bases, and the junction held 12 bases outside the gene matches. The CDR3 is CATSRLAGPKETQYF. The CDR3 DNA sequence: TGTGCCACCTCGCGGCTAGCGGGACCGAAAGAGACCCAGTACTTC.

The DNA of the CDR3 is TGTGCCAGCAGCCCCGGGCTCCTCTACAATCAGCCCCAGCATTTT. It specifies CASSPGLLYNQPQHF. The chain uses TRBV11-2 and TRBJ1-5; D is unclear. Per germline, CDR1 SGHAT and CDR2 FQNNGV. Trimming cost V 5 bases and J 3 bases, with 14 bases left between them. The CDR3 length is 15 residues.

The chain recombines TRBV4-1 with TRBJ2-7, with D uncertain. This CDR3 is 13 amino acids long. V lost 0 bases, J lost 7 bases, and 10 bases lay in between. The germline V gene has CDR1 MGHRA and CDR2 YSYEKL. The CDR3 sequence: CASSQEDIFEQYF. The CDR3 DNA is TGCGCCAGCAGCCAAGAAGATATTTTTGAGCAGTACTTC.

This clonotype was observed a handful of times. The chain recombines TRBV4-2 with TRBJ1-1, with a weak D call TRBD1 (5 bases). The germline V gene encodes CDR1 LGHNA and CDR2 YNFKEQ. V lost 4 bases, J lost 5 bases, and 8 bases lay in between. The CDR3 contains 12 residues. The CDR3 DNA reads TGTGCCAGCAGCCCGAAGGGGACTGAAGCTTTCTTT. This codes for CASSPKGTEAFF.

The V call is TRBV12-3 or TRBV12-4, the J call TRBJ2-5; D is possibly TRBD1 (5 bases). The CDR3 runs 14 residues. V lost 5 bases to trimming and J lost 5 bases, with 15 bases between them. The CDR3 reads CASSPGFPGETQYF. CDR3 nucleotide sequence: TGTGCCAGCAGTCCCGGATTCCCAGGGGAGACCCAGTACTTC.

The chain joins TRBV7-2 to TRBJ2-1; TRBD2 agrees at 10 bases. Germline CDR1 is SGHTA and CDR2 is FQGNSA. V was clipped by 1 base and J by 6 bases; unmatched bases: 3. The CDR3 runs to 15 residues. The CDR3 here is CASSLEGTSVNEQFF. The CDR3 region has the DNA TGTGCCAGCAGCTTAGAAGGGACTAGCGTCAATGAGCAGTTCTTC. Full variable domain (remainder filled in from reference TRBV7-2 and TRBJ2-1): GAGVSQSPSNKVTEKGKDVELRCDPISGHTALYWYRQSLGQGLEFLIYFQGNSAPDKSGLPSDRFSAERTGGSVSTLTIQRTQQEDSAVYLCASSLEGTSVNEQFFGPGTRLTVL.

This clonotype was counted many times. V gene TRBV12-3 or TRBV12-4 combines with J gene TRBJ2-4, with D perhaps matching TRBD1 (5 bases). The CDR3 loop spans 12 amino acids. The V end was cut by 6 bases, the J end by 8 bases, with 11 bases between. In DNA form, the CDR3 reads TGTGCCAGCAGAAGGGGCCGCGACATTCAGTACTTC. Amino acid sequence: CASRRGRDIQYF.

The chain uses TRBV19 and TRBJ2-3; D may be TRBD1 (6 bases). The V and J ends lost 7 bases and 4 bases respectively, with 18 bases between them. This CDR3 region has 15 residues. Germline CDR1 LNHDA, CDR2 SQIVND (reference sequence). CDR3: CASKQDTAGADTQYF. The CDR3 DNA reads as TGTGCCAGTAAACAAGACACAGCAGGGGCAGATACGCAGTATTTT.

This clonotype was seen a few times. This sequence joins TRBV28 and TRBJ1-5; no clear D gene. V was shortened by 6 bases and J by 5 bases, with 8 bases between the two germline ends. The CDR3 totals 12 residues. Per germline, CDR1 MDHEN and CDR2 SYDVKM. The CDR3 DNA reads TGTGCCAGCAGCTACGCATATCAGCCCCAGCATTTT. Translated, it gives CASSYAYQPQHF.

This sequence joins TRBV28 and TRBJ1-1; D is ambiguous. The CDR3 is 20 amino acids. Germline CDR1 reads MDHEN; CDR2 reads SYDVKM. Trimming removed 4 bases at V and 0 bases at J, with 27 bases between. DNA for the CDR3: TGTGCCAGCAGTTCCCCTGAAAGAAGACGGATGCGATATCTGAACACTGAAGCTTTCTTT. The encoded protein is CASSSPERRRMRYLNTEAFF.

The V call is TRBV12-3 or TRBV12-4, the J call TRBJ2-7; 12 positions match TRBD2. This CDR3 contains 14 residues. The junction had 4 bases not matched to a gene; V was cut back by 3 bases and J by 7 bases. The CDR3 nucleotides are TGTGCCAGCAGTTTCGCTAGCGGGAGGGGAGAGCAGTACTTC. This codes for CASSFASGRGEQYF.

The rearrangement joins TRBV10-3 to TRBJ2-3; D is possibly TRBD1 (5 bases). Trimming removed 10 bases from V and 4 bases from J, with 15 bases in between. CDR1 is ENHRY and CDR2 is SYGVKD in the germline V gene. This CDR3 spans 13 amino acids. The CDR3 DNA sequence: TGTGCCACCAGACCCAGGGCCCCAGATACGCAGTATTTT. Translating it yields CATRPRAPDTQYF.

Written as DNA, the CDR3 is TGTGCCAGCAGCCAAGCGGTAGGAGGCGGAACCGGGGAGCTGTTTTTT. It is translated as CASSQAVGGGTGELFF. The gene calls are TRBV4-2 and TRBJ2-2; possible D gene TRBD2, 5 bases. V lost 1 base to trimming and J lost 5 bases, with 14 bases between them. The germline CDR1 and CDR2 sequences are LGHNA and YNFKEQ. This CDR3 is built from 16 residues.

This rearrangement joins TRBV6-2 or TRBV6-3 to TRBJ2-7; tentatively, D is TRBD1 (6 bases). The length of the CDR3 is 15 residues. The V end was cut by 6 bases, the J end by 0 bases, with 15 bases between. The germline V gene has CDR1 MNHEY and CDR2 SVGEGT. CDR3 sequence reads: CASSSYHRDSYEQYF. The CDR3 DNA follows: TGTGCCAGCAGCTCCTACCACAGGGACTCCTACGAGCAGTACTTC.

This clonotype was recorded a few times. V gene TRBV18 combines with J gene TRBJ2-7; perhaps TRBD1 as D (6 bases). The CDR3 consists of 14 residues. V was clipped by 6 bases and J by 1 base, with 13 bases between them. Looked up from germline, CDR1 is KGHSH and CDR2 is LQKENI. The CDR3 loop reads CASSPETGSYEQYF. For the CDR3, the DNA is TGTGCCAGCTCCCCAGAGACAGGATCCTACGAGCAGTACTTC. Full variable domain (remainder filled in from reference TRBV18 and TRBJ2-7): NAGVMQNPRHLVRRRGQEARLRCSPMKGHSHVYWYRQLPEEGLKFMVYLQKENIIDESGMPKERFSAEFPKEGPSILRIQQVVRGDSAAYFCASSPETGSYEQYFGPGTRLTVT.

At least ten counts were recorded for this clonotype. The chain recombines TRBV10-3 with TRBJ2-3; 10 nucleotides line up with TRBD2. CDR3 length: 17 amino acids. Germline assignment: CDR1 ENHRY and CDR2 SYGVKD. Losses at the gene ends were 6 bases for V and 3 bases for J; bases not matched to a gene: 12. This CDR3 reads CAIRARVTSGTTDTQYF. DNA for the CDR3: TGTGCCATCAGAGCCCGGGTTACTAGCGGGACAACAGATACGCAGTATTTT.

This sequence joins TRBV7-9 and TRBJ1-1; no reliable D call. Between the trimmed V and J ends, which lost 1 base and 0 bases, there was a span of 12 bases. The CDR3 extends over 16 amino acids. Germline CDR1 SEHNR, CDR2 FQNEAQ (reference sequence). The CDR3, as DNA: TGTGCCAGCAGCTTAGGCGTGACGAACATGAACACTGAAGCTTTCTTT. It codes for CASSLGVTNMNTEAFF. The variable domain in full, completed from reference TRBV7-9 and TRBJ1-1, reads DTGVSQNPRHKITKRGQNVTFRCDPISEHNRLYWYRQTLGQGPEFLTYFQNEAQLEKSRLLSDRFSAERPKGSFSTLEIQRTEQGDSAMYLCASSLGVTNMNTEAFFGQGTRLTVV.

This clonotype has more than one count but fewer than ten. The chain recombines TRBV5-1 with TRBJ1-1, with D unresolved. Germline V gene sequence: CDR1 SGHRS, CDR2 YFSETQ. The CDR3 loop spans 13 amino acids. V was cut by 5 bases and J by 0 bases, with 8 bases left in between. CDR3 loop: CASRASVNTEAFF. The CDR3 nucleotides are TGCGCCAGCAGAGCTAGTGTGAACACTGAAGCTTTCTTT.

The chain links TRBV10-2 to TRBJ2-3; the D gene is possibly TRBD1 (5 bases). The V gene lost 2 bases and the J gene lost 1 base, with 7 bases spanning the gap. CDR3 length: 14 amino acids. Germline V lookup: CDR1 WSHSY, CDR2 SAAADI. CDR3 sequence reads: CASSERRGTDTQYF. The CDR3 bases are TGCGCCAGCAGTGAGCGCAGGGGCACAGATACGCAGTATTTT.

A few counts support this clonotype. The rearrangement joins TRBV5-1 to TRBJ2-3; D is perhaps TRBD1 (6 bases). Germline V gene lookup returns CDR1 SGHRS and CDR2 YFSETQ. Trimming removed 5 bases from V and 2 bases from J, with 12 bases in between. The CDR3 is 14 residues long. The CDR3 region is CASRGTKHTDTQYF. The CDR3, as DNA: TGCGCCAGCAGGGGGACAAAACACACAGATACGCAGTATTTT.

This clonotype was detected a few times. The rearrangement links TRBV5-1 to TRBJ1-1, with a weak D call TRBD1 (5 bases). CDR3 length: 13 amino acids. V shed 4 bases and J shed 1 base, with 8 bases lying between them. In germline, CDR1 is SGHRS, CDR2 YFSETQ. In DNA form, the CDR3 reads TGCGCCAGCAGCCCCGGGACGAACACTGAAGCTTTCTTT. It translates to CASSPGTNTEAFF.

This chain joins TRBV7-2 and TRBJ2-5; possible D gene TRBD2, 5 bases. In germline, CDR1 is SGHTA, CDR2 FQGNSA. CDR3 size: 14 residues. V dropped 5 bases and J dropped 5 bases, with 15 bases sitting between them. The CDR3 bases are TGTGCCAGCAGCCCCGAGAGGGCGACGGAGACCCAGTACTTC. Amino acid sequence: CASSPERATETQYF.